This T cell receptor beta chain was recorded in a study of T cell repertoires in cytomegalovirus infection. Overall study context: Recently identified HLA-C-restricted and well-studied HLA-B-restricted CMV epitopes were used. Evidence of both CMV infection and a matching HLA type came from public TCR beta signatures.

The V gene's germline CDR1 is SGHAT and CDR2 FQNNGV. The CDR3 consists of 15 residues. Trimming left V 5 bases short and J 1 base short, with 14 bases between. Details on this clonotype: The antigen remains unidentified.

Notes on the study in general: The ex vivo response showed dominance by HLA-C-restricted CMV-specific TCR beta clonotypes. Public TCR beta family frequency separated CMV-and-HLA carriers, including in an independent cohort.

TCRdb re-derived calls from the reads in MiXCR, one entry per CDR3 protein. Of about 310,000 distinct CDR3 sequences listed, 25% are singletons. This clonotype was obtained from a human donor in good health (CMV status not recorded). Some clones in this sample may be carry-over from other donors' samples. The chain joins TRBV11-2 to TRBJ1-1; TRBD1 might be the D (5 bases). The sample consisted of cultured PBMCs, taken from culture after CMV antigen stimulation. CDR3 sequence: CASSPGQFKNTEAFF. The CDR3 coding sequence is TGTGCCAGCAGCCCGGGGCAGTTCAAGAACACTGAAGCTTTCTTT.